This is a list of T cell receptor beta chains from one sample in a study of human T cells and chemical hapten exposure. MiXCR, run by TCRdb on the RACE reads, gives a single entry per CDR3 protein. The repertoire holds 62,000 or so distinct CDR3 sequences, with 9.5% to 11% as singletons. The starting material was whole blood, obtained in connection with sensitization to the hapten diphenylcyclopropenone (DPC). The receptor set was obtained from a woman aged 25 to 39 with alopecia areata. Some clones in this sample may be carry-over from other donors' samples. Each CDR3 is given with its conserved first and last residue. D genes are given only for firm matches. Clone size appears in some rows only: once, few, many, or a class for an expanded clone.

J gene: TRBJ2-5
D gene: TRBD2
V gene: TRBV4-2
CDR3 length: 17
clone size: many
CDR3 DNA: TGTGCCAGCAGCCAAGTACTAGCGGGAGAGGTGAAAGAGACCCAGTACTTC
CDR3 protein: CASSQVLAGEVKETQYF

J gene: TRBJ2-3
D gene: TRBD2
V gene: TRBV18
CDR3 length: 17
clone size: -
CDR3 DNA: TGTGCCAGCTCACCTGTACTAGCGGCTACTAGCACAGATACGCAGTATTTT
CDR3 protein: CASSPVLAATSTDTQYF

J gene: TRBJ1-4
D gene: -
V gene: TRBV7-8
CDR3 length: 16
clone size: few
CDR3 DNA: TGTGCCAGCAGCTTGGGGACGGGGACAACTAATGAAAAACTGTTTTTT
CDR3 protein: CASSLGTGTTNEKLFF

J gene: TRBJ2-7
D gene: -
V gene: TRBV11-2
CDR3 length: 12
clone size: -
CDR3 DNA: TGTGCCAGCAGCCCAGGGGCGGGCGAGCAGTACTTC
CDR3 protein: CASSPGAGEQYF

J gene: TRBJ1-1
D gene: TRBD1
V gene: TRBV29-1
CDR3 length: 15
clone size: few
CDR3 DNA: TGCAGCGTTGTCCCATTTCTGTCAGGGGGCACTGAAGCTTTCTTT
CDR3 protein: CSVVPFLSGGTEAFF

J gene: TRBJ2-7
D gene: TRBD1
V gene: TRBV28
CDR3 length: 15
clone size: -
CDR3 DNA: TGTGCCAGCAGTTTATACCCGGGACAGGCCTACGAGCAGTACTTC
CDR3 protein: CASSLYPGQAYEQYF

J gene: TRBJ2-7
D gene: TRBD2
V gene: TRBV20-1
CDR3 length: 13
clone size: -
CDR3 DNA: TGCAGTGCATTAGCGGGGGGGCTCTACGAGCAGTACTTC
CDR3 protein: CSALAGGLYEQYF

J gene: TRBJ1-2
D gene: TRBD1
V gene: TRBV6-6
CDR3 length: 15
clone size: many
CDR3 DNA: TGTGCCAGCAGTTCCACGGACAGGGGTCCTCGGGGCTACACCTTC
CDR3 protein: CASSSTDRGPRGYTF

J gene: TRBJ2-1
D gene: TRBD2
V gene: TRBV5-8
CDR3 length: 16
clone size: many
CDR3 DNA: TGTGCCAGCAGCTTGGCTCACGGACTAGCGGGGAATGAGCAGTTCTTC
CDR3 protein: CASSLAHGLAGNEQFF

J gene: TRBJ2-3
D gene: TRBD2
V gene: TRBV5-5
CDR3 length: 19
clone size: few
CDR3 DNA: TGTGCCAGCAGCTTCAGGGGTTGGTTAGCGGGAGGCGGCACAGATACGCAGTATTTT
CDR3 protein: CASSFRGWLAGGGTDTQYF

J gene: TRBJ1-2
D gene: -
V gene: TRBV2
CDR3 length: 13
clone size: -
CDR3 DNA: TGTGCCAGCAGTGAAGCTACAGCCCATGGCTACACCTTC
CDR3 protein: CASSEATAHGYTF

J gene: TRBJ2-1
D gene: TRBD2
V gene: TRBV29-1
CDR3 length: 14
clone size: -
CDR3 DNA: TGCAGCGTGGTTGGGACTAGCGGATCGAATGAGCAGTTCTTC
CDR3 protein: CSVVGTSGSNEQFF

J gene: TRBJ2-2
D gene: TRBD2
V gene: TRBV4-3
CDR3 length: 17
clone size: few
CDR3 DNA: TGCGCCAGCAGCCAACTTCCTAGCGGGACGAACACCGGGGAGCTGTTTTTT
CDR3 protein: CASSQLPSGTNTGELFF

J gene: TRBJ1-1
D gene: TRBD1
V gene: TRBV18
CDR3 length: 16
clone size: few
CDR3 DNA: TGTGCCAGCTCACCAATGGAGGGGGCTGCTTACACTGAAGCTTTCTTT
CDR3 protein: CASSPMEGAAYTEAFF

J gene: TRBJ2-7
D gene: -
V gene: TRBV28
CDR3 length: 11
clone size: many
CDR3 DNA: TGTGCCAGCAGTACAAAGAGGGAGCAGTACTTC
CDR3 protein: CASSTKREQYF

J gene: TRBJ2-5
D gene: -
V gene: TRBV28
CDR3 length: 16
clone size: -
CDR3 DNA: TGTGCCAGCCTGGGTAGTAGCGGTACGTACCAAGAGACCCAGTACTTC
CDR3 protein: CASLGSSGTYQETQYF

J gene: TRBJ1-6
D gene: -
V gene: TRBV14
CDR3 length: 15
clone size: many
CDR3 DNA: TGTGCCAGCAGCCAAGATGTGGGGGGAAATTCACCCCTCCACTTT
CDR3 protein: CASSQDVGGNSPLHF

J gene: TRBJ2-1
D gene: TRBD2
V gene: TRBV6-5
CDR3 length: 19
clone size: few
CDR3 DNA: TGTGCCAGCAGTTTTTCGGCTAGCGGAACTGTTATTGGGGGGAATGAGCAGTTCTTC
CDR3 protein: CASSFSASGTVIGGNEQFF

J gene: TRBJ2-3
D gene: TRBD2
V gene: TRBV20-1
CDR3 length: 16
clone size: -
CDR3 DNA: TGCAGTGCTAGAGATAGTGGCGGGGGGGAGCCAGATACGCAGTATTTT
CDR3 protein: CSARDSGGGEPDTQYF

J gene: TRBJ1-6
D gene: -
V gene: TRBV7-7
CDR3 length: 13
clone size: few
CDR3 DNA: TGTGCCAGCAGGAGCTCCTATAATTCACCCCTCCACTTT
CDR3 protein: CASRSSYNSPLHF

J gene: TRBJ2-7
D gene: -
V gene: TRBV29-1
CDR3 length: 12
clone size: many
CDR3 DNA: TGCAGCGTTGGACGGAGCTCTGGGGAGCAGTACTTC
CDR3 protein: CSVGRSSGEQYF

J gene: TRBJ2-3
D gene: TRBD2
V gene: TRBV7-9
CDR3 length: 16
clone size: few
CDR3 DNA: TGTGCCAGCAGCCCACTAGCGTTTGGCAGTGCAGATACGCAGTATTTT
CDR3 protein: CASSPLAFGSADTQYF

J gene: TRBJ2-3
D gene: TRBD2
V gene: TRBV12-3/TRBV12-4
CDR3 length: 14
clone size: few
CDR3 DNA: TGTGCCAGCAGCGTAAGACGCGGGGGTGATACGCAGTATTTT
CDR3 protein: CASSVRRGGDTQYF

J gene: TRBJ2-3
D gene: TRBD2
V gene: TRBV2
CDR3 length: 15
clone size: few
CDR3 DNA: TGTGCCAGCAGTGGCCTTAGCGGGGTGTCAGATACGCAGTATTTT
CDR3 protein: CASSGLSGVSDTQYF

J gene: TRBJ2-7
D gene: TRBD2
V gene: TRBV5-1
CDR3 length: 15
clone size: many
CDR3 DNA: TGCGCCAGCAGCTGGACTAGCGGGGGACGCTACGAGCAGTACTTC
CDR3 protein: CASSWTSGGRYEQYF

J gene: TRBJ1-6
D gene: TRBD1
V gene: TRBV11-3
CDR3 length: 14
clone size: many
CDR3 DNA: TGTGCCAGCAGCACGGACAGGGGGGATTCACCCCTCCACTTT
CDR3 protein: CASSTDRGDSPLHF

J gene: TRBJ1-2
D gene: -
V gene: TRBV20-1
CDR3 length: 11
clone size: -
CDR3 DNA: TGCAGTGCTGAGGTAGTGGATGGCTACACCTTC
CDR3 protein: CSAEVVDGYTF

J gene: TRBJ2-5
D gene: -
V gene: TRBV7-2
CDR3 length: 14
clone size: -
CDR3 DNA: TGTGCCAGCAGCTTAGCTTACTCTCAAGAGACCCAGTACTTC
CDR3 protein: CASSLAYSQETQYF

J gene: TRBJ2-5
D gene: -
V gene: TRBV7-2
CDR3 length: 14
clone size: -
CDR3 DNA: TGTGCCAGCAGCTTAGTAACTGGAAAAGAGACCCAGTACTTC
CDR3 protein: CASSLVTGKETQYF

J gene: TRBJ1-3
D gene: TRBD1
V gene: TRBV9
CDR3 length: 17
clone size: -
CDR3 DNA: TGTGCCAGCAGCAAACTCTTAGGACAGGGGGCTGGAAACACCATATATTTT
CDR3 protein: CASSKLLGQGAGNTIYF

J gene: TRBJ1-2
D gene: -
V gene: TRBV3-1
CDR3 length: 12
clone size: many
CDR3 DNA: TGTGCCAGCAGCCAATCCGGAGATGGCTACACCTTC
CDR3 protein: CASSQSGDGYTF

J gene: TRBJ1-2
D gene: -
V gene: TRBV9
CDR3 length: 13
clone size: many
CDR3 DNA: TGTGCCAGCAGCCCGGAGGGCCTCTATGGCTACACCTTC
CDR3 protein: CASSPEGLYGYTF

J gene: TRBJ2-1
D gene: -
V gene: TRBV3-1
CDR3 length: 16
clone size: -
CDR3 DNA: TGTGCCAGCAGCCGAAGGCAGCCCCAGGGGTGGAATGAGCAGTTCTTC
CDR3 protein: CASSRRQPQGWNEQFF

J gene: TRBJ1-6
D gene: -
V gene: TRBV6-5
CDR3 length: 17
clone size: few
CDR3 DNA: TGTGCCAGCAGTTACTCGAGGGGCAGCTCCTATAATTCACCCCTCCACTTT
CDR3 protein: CASSYSRGSSYNSPLHF

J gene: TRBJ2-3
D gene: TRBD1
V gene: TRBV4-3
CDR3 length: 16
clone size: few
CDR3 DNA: TGCGCCAGCAGCCAAGGGGGACAGGGCAGCACAGATACGCAGTATTTT
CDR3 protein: CASSQGGQGSTDTQYF

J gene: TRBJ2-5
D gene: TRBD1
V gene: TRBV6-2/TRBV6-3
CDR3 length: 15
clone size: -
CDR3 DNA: TGTGCCAGCAGCCGACCAGGGACAGCCCAAGAGACCCAGTACTTC
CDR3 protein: CASSRPGTAQETQYF

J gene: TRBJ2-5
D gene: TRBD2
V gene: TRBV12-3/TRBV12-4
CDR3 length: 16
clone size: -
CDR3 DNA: TGTGCCAGCAGCCAGGGCCTACTAGCGGGAGCAGAGACCCAGTACTTC
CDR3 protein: CASSQGLLAGAETQYF

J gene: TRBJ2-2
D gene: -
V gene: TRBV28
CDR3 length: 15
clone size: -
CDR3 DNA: TGTGCCAGCAGTTTTTCGGGGTCAAGAGCCGGGGAGCTGTTTTTT
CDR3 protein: CASSFSGSRAGELFF

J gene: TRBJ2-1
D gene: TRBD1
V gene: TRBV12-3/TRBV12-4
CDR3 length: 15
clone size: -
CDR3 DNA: TGTGCCAGCAGTTTATGGGACAGGAGCTACAATGAGCAGTTCTTC
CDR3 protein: CASSLWDRSYNEQFF

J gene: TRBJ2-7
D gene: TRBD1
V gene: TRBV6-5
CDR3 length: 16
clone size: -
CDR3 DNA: TGTGCCAGCAGTTCTATGACAGGGGCCGGATCCTACGAGCAGTACTTC
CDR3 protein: CASSSMTGAGSYEQYF

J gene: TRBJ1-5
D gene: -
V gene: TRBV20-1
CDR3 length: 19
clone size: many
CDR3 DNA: TGCAGTGCTAGAGTAGGAGTAGGCGCCACTCGCGGTAGCAATCAGCCCCAGCATTTT
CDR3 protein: CSARVGVGATRGSNQPQHF

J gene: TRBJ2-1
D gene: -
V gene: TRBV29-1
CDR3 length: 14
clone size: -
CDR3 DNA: TGCAGCGTTATATTACAGTTAGCCTACAATGAGCAGTTCTTC
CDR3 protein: CSVILQLAYNEQFF

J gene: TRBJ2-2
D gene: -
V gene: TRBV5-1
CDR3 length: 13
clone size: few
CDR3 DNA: TGCGCCAGCAGCAAGGTCGACACCGGGGAGCTGTTTTTT
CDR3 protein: CASSKVDTGELFF

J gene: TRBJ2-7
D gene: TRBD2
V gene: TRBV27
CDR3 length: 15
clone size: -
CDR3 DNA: TGTGCCAGCAGTTTGACTAGCGGGGGGCCCTACGAGCAGTACTTC
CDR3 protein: CASSLTSGGPYEQYF

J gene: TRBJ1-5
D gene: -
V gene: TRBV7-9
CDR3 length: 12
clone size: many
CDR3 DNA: TGTGCCAGCAGCCTAGGTGGTCAGCCCCAGCATTTT
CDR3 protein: CASSLGGQPQHF

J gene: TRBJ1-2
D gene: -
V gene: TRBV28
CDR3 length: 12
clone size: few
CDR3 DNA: TGTGCCAGCAGTTCACAGGTCTATGGCTACACCTTC
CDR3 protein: CASSSQVYGYTF

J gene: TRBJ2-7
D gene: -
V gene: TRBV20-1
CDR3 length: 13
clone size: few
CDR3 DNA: TGCAGTGCTGACCGGGACGGACCCTACGAGCAGTACTTC
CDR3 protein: CSADRDGPYEQYF

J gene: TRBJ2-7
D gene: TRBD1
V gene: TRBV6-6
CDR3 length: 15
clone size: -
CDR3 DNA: TGTGCCAGCCAAGGTTTGGGACAGGGGTCCTACGAGCAGTACTTC
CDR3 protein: CASQGLGQGSYEQYF

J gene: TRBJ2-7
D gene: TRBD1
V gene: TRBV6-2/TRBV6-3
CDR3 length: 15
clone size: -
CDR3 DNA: TGTGCCAGCAGGCGACCGGGACAGGGGCCCTACGAGCAGTACTTC
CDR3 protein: CASRRPGQGPYEQYF

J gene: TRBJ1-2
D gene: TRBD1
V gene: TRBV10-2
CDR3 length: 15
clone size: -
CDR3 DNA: TGCGCCAGCAGCGAGCCCTCAGGGGGCAAGGAGGGCTACACCTTC
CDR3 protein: CASSEPSGGKEGYTF